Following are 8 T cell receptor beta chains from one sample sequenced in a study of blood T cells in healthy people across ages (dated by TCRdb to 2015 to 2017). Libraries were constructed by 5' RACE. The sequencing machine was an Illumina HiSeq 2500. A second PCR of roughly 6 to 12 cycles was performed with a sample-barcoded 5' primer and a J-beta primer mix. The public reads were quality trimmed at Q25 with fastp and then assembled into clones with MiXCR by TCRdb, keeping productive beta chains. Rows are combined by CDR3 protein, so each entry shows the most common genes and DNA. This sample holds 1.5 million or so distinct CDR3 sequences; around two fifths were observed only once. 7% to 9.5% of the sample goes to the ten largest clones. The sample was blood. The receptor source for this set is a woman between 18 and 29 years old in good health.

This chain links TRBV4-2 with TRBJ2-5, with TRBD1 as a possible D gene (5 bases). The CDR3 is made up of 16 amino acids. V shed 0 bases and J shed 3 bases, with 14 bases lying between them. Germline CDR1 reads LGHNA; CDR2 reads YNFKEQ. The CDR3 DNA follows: TGTGCCAGCAGCCAAGATATGAACAGGTTGAAAGAGACCCAGTACTTC. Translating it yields CASSQDMNRLKETQYF.

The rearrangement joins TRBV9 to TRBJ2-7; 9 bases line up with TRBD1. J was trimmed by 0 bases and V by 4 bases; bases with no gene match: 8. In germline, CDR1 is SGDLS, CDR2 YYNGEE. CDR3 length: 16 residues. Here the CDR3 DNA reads TGTGCCAGCAGCCCCGGACAGGGGCGAAACTCCTACGAGCAGTACTTC. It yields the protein CASSPGQGRNSYEQYF.

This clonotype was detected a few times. CDR3 region: CSARDGTGRETQYF. CDR3 DNA: TGCAGTGCTAGAGATGGTACAGGAAGGGAGACCCAGTACTTC. This chain joins TRBV20-1 and TRBJ2-5, with D possibly being TRBD1 (5 bases). CDR3 size: 14 residues. Germline V gene lookup returns CDR1 DFQATT and CDR2 SNEGSKA (reference sequence). Trimming removed 0 bases at V and 5 bases at J, with 13 bases between.

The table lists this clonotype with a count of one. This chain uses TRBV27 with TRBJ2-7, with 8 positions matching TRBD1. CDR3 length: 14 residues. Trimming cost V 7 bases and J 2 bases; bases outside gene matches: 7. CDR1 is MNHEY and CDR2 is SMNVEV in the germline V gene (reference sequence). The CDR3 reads CASNLGTGTYEQYF. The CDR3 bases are TGTGCCAGCAACCTCGGGACAGGAACCTACGAGCAGTACTTC.

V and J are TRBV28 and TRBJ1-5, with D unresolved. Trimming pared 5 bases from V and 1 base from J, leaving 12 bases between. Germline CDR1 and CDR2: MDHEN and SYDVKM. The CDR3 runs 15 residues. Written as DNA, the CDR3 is TGTGCCAGCAGTCCCGACATGTTCAGCAATCAGCCCCAGCATTTT. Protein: CASSPDMFSNQPQHF.

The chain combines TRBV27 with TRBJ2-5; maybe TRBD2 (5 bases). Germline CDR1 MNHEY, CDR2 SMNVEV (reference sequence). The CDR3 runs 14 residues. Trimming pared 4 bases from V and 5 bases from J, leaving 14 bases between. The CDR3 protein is CASSSPTTGETQYF. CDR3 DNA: TGTGCCAGCAGTTCCCCGACCACGGGGGAGACCCAGTACTTC.

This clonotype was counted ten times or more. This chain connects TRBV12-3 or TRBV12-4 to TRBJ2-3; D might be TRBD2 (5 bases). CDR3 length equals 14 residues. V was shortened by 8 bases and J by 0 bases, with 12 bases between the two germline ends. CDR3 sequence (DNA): TGTGCCAGCTCTTGGGCGGGCAGCACAGATACGCAGTATTTT. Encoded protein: CASSWAGSTDTQYF.

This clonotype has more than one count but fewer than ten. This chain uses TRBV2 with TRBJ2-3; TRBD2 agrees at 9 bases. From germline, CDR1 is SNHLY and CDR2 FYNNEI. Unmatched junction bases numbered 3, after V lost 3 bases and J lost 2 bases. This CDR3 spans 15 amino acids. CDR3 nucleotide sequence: TGTGCCAGCAGTGATCTAGCGGGAAACACAGATACGCAGTATTTT. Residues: CASSDLAGNTDTQYF.